This T cell receptor beta chain was recorded in a study of cytomegalovirus exposure and HLA in healthy donors. PCR involved 60 Vbeta and 13 Jbeta primers. Generated by immunoSEQ multiplex PCR, the TCRdb table keeps only in-frame clones and is missing some. In the table there are 80,000 to 95,000 clones, roughly 86% of which are singletons. Germline CDR1 is MNHNY and CDR2 is SVGAGI (reference sequence). This CDR3 comprises 13 residues. J gave up 3 bases and V 5 bases, and 3 bases lay outside the gene matches. This TCR was recovered from a woman aged 18-29 years in good health and CMV-seropositive. The V gene is TRBV6-6, the J gene TRBJ2-5, with TRBD1 matching over 7 bases. The source material was PBMCs. Written as DNA, the CDR3 is TGTGCCAGCAGTCGGGACAGAGAAGAGACCCAGTACTTC. Its protein is CASSRDREETQYF.